The source of this TCR beta chain is a study of T cell responses to AZD1222 COVID-19 vaccine. On the study more broadly: Samples with a second dose at about 4 or about 12 weeks were pooled together. Notes on the study in general: Repertoires were sampled only after the peak T cell response. Across spike, vaccine-associated CD4 TCRs were found, dominant at 160-218 and 743-854. Females outnumbered males among donors, who were mostly white British; clonal diversity was possibly underestimated.

Only in-frame clones appear in the TCRdb table, and some are missing; sequencing was by immunoSEQ multiplex PCR. The table records under 200,000 clones, more than 75% of them present only once. Notes on this clone: The antigen is undetermined.

This TCR derives from an adult in good health. The specimen was peripheral blood, collected on day 0 of AZD1222 vaccination.

The CDR3, as DNA: TGTGCCAGTAGTATGGGTACCGCCGGACGGGACATTCAGTACTTC. It translates to CASSMGTAGRDIQYF. This rearrangement joins TRBV19 to TRBJ2-4, with D uncertain. Per germline, CDR1 LNHDA and CDR2 SQIVND (reference sequence). The CDR3 is made up of 15 amino acids. V lost 3 bases and J 8 bases, leaving 17 bases between the germline ends.